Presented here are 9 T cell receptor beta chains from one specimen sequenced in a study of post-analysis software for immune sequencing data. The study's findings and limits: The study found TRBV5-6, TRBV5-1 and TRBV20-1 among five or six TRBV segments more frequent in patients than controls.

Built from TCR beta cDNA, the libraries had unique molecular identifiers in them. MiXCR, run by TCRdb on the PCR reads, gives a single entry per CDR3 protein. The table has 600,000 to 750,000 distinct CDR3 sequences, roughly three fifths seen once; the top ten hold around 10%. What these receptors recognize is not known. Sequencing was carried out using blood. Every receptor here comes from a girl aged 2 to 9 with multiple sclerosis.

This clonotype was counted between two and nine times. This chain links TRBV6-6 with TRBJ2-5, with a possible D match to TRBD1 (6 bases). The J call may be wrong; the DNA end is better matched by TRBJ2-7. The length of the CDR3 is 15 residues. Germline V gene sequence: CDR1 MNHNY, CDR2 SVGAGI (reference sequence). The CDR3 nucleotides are TGTGCCACCGCGAGCCGACCTGGGGACAAGGACGAGCAGTACTTC. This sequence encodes CATASRPGDKDEQYF.

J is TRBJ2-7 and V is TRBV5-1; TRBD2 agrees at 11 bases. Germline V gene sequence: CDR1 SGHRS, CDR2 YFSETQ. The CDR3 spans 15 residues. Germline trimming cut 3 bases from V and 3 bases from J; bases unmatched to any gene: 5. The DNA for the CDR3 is TGCGCCAGCAGCTCGGGACTAGCGGTGAACTACGAGCAGTACTTC. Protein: CASSSGLAVNYEQYF.

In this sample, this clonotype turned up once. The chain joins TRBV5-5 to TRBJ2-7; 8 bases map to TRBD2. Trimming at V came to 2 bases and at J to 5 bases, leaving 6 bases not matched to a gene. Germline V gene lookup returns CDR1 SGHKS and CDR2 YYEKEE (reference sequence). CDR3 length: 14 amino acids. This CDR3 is CASSFPGLAHEQYF. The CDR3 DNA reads TGTGCCAGCAGCTTTCCTGGACTAGCTCACGAGCAGTACTTC.

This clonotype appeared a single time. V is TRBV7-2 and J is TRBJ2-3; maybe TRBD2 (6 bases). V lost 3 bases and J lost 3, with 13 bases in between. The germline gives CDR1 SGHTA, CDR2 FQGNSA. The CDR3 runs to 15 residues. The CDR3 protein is CASSLTGVWTDTQYF. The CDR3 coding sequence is TGTGCCAGCAGCTTGACGGGGGTATGGACAGATACGCAGTATTTT.

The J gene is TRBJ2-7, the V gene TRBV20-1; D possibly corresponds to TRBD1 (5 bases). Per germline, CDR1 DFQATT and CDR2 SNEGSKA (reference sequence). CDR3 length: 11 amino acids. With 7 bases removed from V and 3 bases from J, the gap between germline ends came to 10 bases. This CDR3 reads CSVRVNYEQYF. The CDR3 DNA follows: TGCAGTGTCAGGGTGAACTACGAGCAGTACTTC.

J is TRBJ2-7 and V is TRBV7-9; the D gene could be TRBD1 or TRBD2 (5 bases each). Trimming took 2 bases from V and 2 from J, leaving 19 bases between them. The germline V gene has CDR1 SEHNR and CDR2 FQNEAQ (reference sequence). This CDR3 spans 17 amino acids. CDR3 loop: CASSLMGEQGTAYEQYF. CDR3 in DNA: TGTGCCAGCAGCTTAATGGGGGAGCAAGGGACGGCCTACGAGCAGTACTTC. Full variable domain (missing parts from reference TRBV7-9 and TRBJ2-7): DTGVSQNPRHKITKRGQNVTFRCDPISEHNRLYWYRQTLGQGPEFLTYFQNEAQLEKSRLLSDRFSAERPKGSFSTLEIQRTEQGDSAMYLCASSLMGEQGTAYEQYFGPGTRLTVT.

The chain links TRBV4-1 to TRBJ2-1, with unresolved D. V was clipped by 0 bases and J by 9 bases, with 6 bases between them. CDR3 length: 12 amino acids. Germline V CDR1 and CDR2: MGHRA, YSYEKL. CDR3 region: CASSQDRTEQFF. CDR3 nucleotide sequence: TGCGCCAGCAGCCAAGATAGGACTGAGCAGTTCTTC.

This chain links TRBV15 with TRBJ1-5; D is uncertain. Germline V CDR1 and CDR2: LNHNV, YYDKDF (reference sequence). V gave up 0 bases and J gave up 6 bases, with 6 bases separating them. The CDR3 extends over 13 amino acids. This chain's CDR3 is CATSRDFSQPQHF. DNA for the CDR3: TGTGCCACCAGCAGAGATTTTTCTCAGCCCCAGCATTTT.

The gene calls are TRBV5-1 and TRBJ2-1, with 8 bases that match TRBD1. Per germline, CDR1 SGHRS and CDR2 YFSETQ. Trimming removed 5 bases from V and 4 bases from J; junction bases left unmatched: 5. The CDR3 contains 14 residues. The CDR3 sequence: CASRQGGPYNEQFF. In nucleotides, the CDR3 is TGCGCCAGCAGACAGGGGGGCCCTTACAATGAGCAGTTCTTC.